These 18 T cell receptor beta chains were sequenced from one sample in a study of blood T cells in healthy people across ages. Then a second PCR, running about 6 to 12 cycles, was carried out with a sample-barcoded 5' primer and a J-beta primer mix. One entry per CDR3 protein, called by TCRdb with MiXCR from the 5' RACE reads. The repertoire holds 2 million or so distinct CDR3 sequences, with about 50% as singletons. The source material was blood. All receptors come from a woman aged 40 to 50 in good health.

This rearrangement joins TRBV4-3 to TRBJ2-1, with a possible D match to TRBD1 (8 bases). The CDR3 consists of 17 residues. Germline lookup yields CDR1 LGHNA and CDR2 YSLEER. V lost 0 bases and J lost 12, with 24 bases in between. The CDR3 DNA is TGCGCCAGCAGCCAAGATCCCACAGGGGGACTACAAAGGGGGCAGTTCTTC. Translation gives CASSQDPTGGLQRGQFF.

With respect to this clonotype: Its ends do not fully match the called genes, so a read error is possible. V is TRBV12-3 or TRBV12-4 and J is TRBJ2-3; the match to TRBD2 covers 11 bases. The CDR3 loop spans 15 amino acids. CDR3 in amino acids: CGSNVLAGGTDTQYF. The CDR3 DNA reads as TGTGGCAGCAACGTCCTAGCGGGGGGAACAGATACGCAGTATTTT.

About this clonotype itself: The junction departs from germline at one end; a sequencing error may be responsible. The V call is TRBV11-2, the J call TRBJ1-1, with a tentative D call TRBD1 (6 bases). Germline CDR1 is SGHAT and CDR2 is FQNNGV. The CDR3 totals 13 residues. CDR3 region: CASNLQGNTEAFF. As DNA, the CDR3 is TGTGCCAGCAACTTACAGGGTAACACTGAAGCTTTCTTT.

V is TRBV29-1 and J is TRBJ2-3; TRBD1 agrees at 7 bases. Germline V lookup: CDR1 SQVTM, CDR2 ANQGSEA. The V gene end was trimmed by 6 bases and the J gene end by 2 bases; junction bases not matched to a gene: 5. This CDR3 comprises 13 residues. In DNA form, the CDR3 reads TGCAGCGTCCCGGGACAGCCCACAGATACGCAGTATTTT. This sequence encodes CSVPGQPTDTQYF.

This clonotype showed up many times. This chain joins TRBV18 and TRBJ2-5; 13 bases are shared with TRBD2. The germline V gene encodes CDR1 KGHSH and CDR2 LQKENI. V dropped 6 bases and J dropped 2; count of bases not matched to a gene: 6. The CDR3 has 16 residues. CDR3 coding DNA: TGTGCCAGCTCGCCCCCGGGACTAGCGGGACAAGAGACCCAGTACTTC. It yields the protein CASSPPGLAGQETQYF. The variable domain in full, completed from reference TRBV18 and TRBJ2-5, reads NAGVMQNPRHLVRRRGQEARLRCSPMKGHSHVYWYRQLPEEGLKFMVYLQKENIIDESGMPKERFSAEFPKEGPSILRIQQVVRGDSAAYFCASSPPGLAGQETQYFGPGTRLLVL.

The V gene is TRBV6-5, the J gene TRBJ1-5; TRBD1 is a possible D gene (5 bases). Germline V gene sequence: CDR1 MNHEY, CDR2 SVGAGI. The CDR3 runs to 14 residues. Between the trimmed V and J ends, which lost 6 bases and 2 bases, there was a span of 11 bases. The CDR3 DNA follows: TGTGCCAGCAGACCCACGGGGCGCAATCAGCCCCAGCATTTT. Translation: CASRPTGRNQPQHF.

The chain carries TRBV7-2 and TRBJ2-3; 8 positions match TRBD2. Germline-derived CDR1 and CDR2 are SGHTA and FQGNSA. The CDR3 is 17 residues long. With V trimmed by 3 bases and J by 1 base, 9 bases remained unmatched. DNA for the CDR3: TGTGCCAGCAGCTTTGCGAGCGGGGGCCCTCGCACAGATACGCAGTATTTT. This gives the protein CASSFASGGPRTDTQYF.

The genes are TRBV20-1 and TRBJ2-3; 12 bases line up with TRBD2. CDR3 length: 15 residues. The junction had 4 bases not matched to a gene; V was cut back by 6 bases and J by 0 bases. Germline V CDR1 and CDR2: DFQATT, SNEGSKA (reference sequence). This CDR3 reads CSAMTSGGSTDTQYF. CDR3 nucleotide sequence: TGCAGTGCGATGACTAGCGGGGGTAGCACAGATACGCAGTATTTT.

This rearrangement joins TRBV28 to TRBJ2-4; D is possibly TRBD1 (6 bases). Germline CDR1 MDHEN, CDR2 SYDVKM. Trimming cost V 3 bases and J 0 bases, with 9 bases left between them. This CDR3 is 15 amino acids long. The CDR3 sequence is CASSLYRVAKNIQYF. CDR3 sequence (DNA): TGTGCCAGCAGTTTGTACAGGGTAGCCAAAAACATTCAGTACTTC.

CDR3 bases: TGTGCCAGCAGGATGCTAGCGGGGGGCCCCATAGGCACAGATACGCAGTATTTT. Amino acids: CASRMLAGGPIGTDTQYF. This sequence joins TRBV27 and TRBJ2-3; 11 bases line up with TRBD2. The CDR3 covers 18 residues. The V segment lost 6 bases and the J segment 1 base; nucleotides outside the gene matches: 12. CDR1 is MNHEY and CDR2 is SMNVEV in the germline V gene (reference sequence).

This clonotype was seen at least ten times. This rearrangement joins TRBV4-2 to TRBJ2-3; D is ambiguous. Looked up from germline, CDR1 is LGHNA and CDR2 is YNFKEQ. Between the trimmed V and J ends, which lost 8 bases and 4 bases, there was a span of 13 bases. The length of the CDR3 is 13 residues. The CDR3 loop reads CASSQDLADTQYF. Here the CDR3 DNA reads TGTGCCAGCTCTCAGGATTTGGCAGATACGCAGTATTTT.

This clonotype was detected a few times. In nucleotides, the CDR3 is TGTGCCACCAGCAGAGAGCGTCTAGCGGAGCAGTTCTTC. As protein: CATSRERLAEQFF. The V call is TRBV15, the J call TRBJ2-1; a possible D gene is TRBD2 (6 bases). The CDR3 contains 13 residues. V lost 0 bases, J lost 10 bases, and 10 bases lay in between. Per the germline V gene, CDR1 is LNHNV and CDR2 is YYDKDF (reference sequence).

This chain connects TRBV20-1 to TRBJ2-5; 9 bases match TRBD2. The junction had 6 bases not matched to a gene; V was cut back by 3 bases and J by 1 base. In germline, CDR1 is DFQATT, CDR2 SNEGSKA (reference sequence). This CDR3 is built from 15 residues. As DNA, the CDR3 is TGCAGTGCTAGGAGGCGGCGGGGGGGCCAAGAGACCCAGTACTTC. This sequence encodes CSARRRRGGQETQYF.

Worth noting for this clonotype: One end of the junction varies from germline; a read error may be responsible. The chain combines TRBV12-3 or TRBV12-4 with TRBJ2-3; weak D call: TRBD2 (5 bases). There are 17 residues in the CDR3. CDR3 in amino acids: CASSASPTRARTDMQYF. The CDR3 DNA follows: TGTGCCAGCAGTGCCTCCCCTACTAGAGCTAGAACAGATATGCAGTATTTT.

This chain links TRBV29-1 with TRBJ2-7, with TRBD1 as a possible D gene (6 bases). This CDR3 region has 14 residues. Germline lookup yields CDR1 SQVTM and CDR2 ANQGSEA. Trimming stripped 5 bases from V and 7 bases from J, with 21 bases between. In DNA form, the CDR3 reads TGCAGCGTTTCTCCTCAGGGACAAAGGGTGGAGCAGTACTTC. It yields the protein CSVSPQGQRVEQYF.

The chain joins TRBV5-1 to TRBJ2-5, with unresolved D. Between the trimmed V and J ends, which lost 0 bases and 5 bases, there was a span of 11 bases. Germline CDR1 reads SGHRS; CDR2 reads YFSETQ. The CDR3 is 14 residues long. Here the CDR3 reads CASSLASVVETQYF. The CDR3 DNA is TGCGCCAGCAGCTTGGCCTCCGTCGTCGAGACCCAGTACTTC.

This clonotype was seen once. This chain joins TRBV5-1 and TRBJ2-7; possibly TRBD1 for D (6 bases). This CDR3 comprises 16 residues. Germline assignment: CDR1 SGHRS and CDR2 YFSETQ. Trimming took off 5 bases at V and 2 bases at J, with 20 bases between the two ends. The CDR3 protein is CASSSSEQGNAYEQYF. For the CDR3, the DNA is TGCGCCAGCAGTTCATCCGAACAGGGAAATGCCTACGAGCAGTACTTC.

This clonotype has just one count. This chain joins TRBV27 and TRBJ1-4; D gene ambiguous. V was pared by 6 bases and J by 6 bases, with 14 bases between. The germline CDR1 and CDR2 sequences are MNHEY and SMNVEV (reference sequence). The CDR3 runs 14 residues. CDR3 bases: TGTGCCAGCAGCCCCTGGGCAGAATATGAAAAACTGTTTTTT. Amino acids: CASSPWAEYEKLFF.